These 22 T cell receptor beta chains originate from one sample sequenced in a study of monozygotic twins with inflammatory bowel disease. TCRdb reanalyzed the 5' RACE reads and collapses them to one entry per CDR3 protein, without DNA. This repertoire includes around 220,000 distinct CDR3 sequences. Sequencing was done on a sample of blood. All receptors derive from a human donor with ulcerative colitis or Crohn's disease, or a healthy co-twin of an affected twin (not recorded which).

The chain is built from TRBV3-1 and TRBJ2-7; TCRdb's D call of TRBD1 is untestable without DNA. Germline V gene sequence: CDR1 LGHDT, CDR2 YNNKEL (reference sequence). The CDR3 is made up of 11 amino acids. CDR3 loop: CASSSGTVQYF.

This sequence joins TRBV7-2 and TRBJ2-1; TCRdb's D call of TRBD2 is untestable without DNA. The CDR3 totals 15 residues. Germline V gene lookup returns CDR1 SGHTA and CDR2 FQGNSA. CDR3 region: CASVLAASGENEQFF.

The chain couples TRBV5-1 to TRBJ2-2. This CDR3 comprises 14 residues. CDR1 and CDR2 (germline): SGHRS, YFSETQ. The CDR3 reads CASSFVMNTGELFF.

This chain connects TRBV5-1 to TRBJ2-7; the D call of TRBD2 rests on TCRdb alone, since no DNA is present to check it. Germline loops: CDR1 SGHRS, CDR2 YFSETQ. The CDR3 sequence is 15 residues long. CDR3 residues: CASSPRGGSSYEQYF. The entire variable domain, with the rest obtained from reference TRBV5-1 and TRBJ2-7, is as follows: KAGVTQTPRYLIKTRGQQVTLSCSPISGHRSVSWYQQTPGQGLQFLFEYFSETQRNKGNFPGRFSGRQFSNSRSEMNVSTLELGDSALYLCASSPRGGSSYEQYFGPGTRLTVT.

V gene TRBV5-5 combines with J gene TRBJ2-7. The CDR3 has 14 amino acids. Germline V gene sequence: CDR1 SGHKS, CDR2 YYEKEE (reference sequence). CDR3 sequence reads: CASSFGYATYEQYF.

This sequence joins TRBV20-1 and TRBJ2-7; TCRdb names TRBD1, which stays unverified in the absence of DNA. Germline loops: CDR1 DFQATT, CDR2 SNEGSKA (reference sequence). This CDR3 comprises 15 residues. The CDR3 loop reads CSASADRDALYEQYF.

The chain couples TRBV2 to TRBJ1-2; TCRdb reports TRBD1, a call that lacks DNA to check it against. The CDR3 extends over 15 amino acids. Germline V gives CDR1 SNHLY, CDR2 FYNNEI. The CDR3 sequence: CARLDWRTGLYGYTF.

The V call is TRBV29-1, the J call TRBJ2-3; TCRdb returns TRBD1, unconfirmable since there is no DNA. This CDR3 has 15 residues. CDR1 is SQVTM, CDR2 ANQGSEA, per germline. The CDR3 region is CSGAKRVGSTDTQYF.

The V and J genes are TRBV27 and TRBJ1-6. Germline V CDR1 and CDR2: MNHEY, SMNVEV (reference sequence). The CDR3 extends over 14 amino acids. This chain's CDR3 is CASSGTFYNSPLHF.

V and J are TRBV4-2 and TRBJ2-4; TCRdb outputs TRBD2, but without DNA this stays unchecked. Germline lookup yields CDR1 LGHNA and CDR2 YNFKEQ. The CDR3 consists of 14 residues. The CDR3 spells CASRGGGPGNIQYF.

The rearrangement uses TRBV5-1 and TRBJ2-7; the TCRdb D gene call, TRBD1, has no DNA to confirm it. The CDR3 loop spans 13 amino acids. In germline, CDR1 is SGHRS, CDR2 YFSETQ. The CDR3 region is CASGEQDPYEQYF. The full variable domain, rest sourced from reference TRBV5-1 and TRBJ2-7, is KAGVTQTPRYLIKTRGQQVTLSCSPISGHRSVSWYQQTPGQGLQFLFEYFSETQRNKGNFPGRFSGRQFSNSRSEMNVSTLELGDSALYLCASGEQDPYEQYFGPGTRLTVT.

Here the CDR3 reads CSAWDSQTGYTF. The chain links TRBV20-1 to TRBJ1-2; there is no DNA to check the TCRdb D call of TRBD1. Germline V gene sequence: CDR1 DFQATT, CDR2 SNEGSKA (reference sequence). This CDR3 has 12 amino acids.

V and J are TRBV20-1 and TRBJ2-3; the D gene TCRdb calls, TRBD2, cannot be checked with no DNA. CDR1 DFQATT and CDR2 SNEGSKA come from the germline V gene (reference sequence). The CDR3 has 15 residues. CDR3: CSASGLAGLTDTQYF.

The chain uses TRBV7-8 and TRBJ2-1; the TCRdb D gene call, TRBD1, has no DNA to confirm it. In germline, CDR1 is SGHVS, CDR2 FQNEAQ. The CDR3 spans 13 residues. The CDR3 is CASSDGTYNEQFF.

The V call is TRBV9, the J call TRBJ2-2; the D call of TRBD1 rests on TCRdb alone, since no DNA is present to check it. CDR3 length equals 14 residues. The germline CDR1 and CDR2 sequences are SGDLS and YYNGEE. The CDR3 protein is CASSVPPDTGELFF.

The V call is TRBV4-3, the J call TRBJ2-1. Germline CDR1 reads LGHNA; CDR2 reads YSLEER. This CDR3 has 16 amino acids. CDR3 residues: CASSQDVVALGYEQFF.

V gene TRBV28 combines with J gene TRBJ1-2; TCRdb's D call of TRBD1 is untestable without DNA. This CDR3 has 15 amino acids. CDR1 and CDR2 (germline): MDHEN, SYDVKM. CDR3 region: CASSFRGLTVYGYTF.

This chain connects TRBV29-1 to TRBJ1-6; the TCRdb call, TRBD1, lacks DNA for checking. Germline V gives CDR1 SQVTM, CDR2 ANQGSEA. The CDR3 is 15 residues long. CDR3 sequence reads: CSVALTGDHNSPLHF.

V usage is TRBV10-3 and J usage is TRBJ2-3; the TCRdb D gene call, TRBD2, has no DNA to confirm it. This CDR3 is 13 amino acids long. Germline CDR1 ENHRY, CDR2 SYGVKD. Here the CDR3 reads CAITEGMGDTQYF.

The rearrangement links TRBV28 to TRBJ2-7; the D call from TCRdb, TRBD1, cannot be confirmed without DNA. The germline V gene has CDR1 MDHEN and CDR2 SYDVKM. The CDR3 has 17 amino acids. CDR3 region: CASSGGVSGGPIYEQYF.

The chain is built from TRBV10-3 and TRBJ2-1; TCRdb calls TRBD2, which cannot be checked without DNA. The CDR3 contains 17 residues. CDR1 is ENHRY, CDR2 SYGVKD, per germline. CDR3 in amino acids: CAISVGLAGGFYNEQFF.

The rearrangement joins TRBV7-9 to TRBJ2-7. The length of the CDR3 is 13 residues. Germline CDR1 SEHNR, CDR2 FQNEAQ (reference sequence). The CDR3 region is CASSLRTWAEQYF.